Sequencing of this T cell receptor (beta chain) was carried out in a study of T cells after yellow fever vaccination. Whole-study results and caveats: Peak timing came faster in the weaker secondary response, day 5 versus 15.

Notes on this clonotype: The antigen is not known.

Trimming took 3 bases from V and 6 from J; bases not matched to a gene: 10. This CDR3 contains 15 residues. Germline CDR1 and CDR2: SGHTA and FQGNSA. MiXCR, run by TCRdb on the 5' RACE reads, gives a single entry per CDR3 protein. The table has approximately 580,000 distinct CDR3 sequences, about a sixth seen once. This TCR was recovered from a man younger than 35 who received the YFV17D yellow fever vaccine. The rearrangement joins TRBV7-2 to TRBJ2-7; 8 nucleotides line up with TRBD2. Sequences were derived from PBMCs, sampled about 5 days after the first yellow fever vaccination. CDR3 sequence: CASSLGWGGGSEQYF. The CDR3 DNA reads as TGTGCCAGCAGCTTGGGGTGGGGCGGGGGGAGCGAGCAGTACTTC.